These 24 T cell receptor beta chains came from one sample sequenced in a study of response to subunit inactivated influenza vaccine. Each CDR3 protein gets one entry after TCRdb re-called the RT-PCR reads with MiXCR. The data show roughly 570,000 distinct CDR3 sequences, approximately 13% seen once. The specimen was PBMCs from blood, collected about 40 days after vaccination. These receptors all come from a man in his fifties or sixties who received an inactivated influenza vaccine.

This sequence joins TRBV7-2 and TRBJ2-1; D remains unclear. CDR1 is SGHTA, CDR2 FQGNSA, per germline. V lost 1 base to trimming and J lost 9 bases, with 13 bases between them. The CDR3 runs to 14 residues. CDR3 in amino acids: CASSLDPLVREQFF. The CDR3, as DNA: TGTGCCAGCAGCTTAGACCCCTTAGTACGTGAGCAGTTCTTC.

In this sample, this clonotype turned up a few times. This sequence joins TRBV6-5 and TRBJ2-2, with 9 bases lining up with TRBD2. The CDR3 loop spans 18 amino acids. CDR1 is MNHEY, CDR2 SVGAGI, per germline. V shed 2 bases, J shed 3 bases, and the junction held 10 bases outside the gene matches. CDR3 protein: CASSYGLAGRGDTGELFF. In nucleotides, the CDR3 is TGTGCCAGCAGTTACGGTCTAGCGGGGAGGGGCGACACCGGGGAGCTGTTTTTT.

This clonotype was detected many times. CDR3 sequence reads: CASSARRAGNTEAFF. In DNA, the CDR3 is TGTGCCAGCAGTGCACGCAGGGCCGGGAACACTGAAGCTTTCTTT. The chain is built from TRBV6-1 and TRBJ1-1, with a weak D call TRBD1 (5 bases). The V gene lost 4 bases and the J gene lost 1 base, with 13 bases spanning the gap. This CDR3 has 15 amino acids. The germline V gene has CDR1 MNHNS and CDR2 SASEGT.

This clonotype was seen ten or more times. V is TRBV11-2 and J is TRBJ2-7; D might be TRBD1 (7 bases). The germline V gene has CDR1 SGHAT and CDR2 FQNNGV. V was clipped by 5 bases and J by 3 bases, with 11 bases between them. This CDR3 contains 13 residues. The chain's CDR3 is CASSDREVYEQYF. The CDR3 DNA reads TGTGCCAGCAGCGACAGGGAGGTCTACGAGCAGTACTTC. The full variable domain, rest sourced from reference TRBV11-2 and TRBJ2-7, is EAGVAQSPRYKIIEKRQSVAFWCNPISGHATLYWYQQILGQGPKLLIQFQNNGVVDDSQLPKDRFSAERLKGVDSTLKIQPAKLEDSAVYLCASSDREVYEQYFGPGTRLTVT.

The rearrangement uses TRBV24-1 and TRBJ2-5, with D unresolved. The CDR3 sequence is 12 residues long. Trimming removed 8 bases from V and 3 bases from J, with 9 bases in between. CDR1 is KGHDR, CDR2 SFDVKD, per germline. The CDR3 protein is CATKPPEETQYF. For the CDR3, the DNA is TGTGCCACCAAACCTCCGGAAGAGACCCAGTACTTC.

This clonotype was seen a handful of times. The chain is built from TRBV6-1 and TRBJ1-6; D is undetermined. Trimming shortened V by 3 bases and J by 0 bases, and 9 bases separated the two germline ends. Germline CDR1 reads MNHNS; CDR2 reads SASEGT. The CDR3 is 16 amino acids. The CDR3 DNA is TGTGCCAGCAGTGAGACGGAGAGCTCCTATAATTCACCCCTCCACTTT. It translates to CASSETESSYNSPLHF.

This rearrangement joins TRBV29-1 to TRBJ2-7; 9 bases map to TRBD1. Trimming cost V 7 bases and J 0 bases; bases outside gene matches: 7. The CDR3 is made up of 14 amino acids. CDR1 is SQVTM, CDR2 ANQGSEA, per germline. CDR3 coding DNA: TGCAGCGCTAAGGGGACAGGGAGCTCCTACGAGCAGTACTTC. Amino acids: CSAKGTGSSYEQYF.

This sequence joins TRBV7-2 and TRBJ2-1, with D possibly being TRBD2 (6 bases). Germline CDR1 and CDR2: SGHTA and FQGNSA. V lost 5 bases to trimming and J lost 0 bases, with 11 bases between them. The CDR3 runs to 15 residues. CDR3 sequence reads: CASSPSVSSYNEQFF. Written as DNA, the CDR3 is TGTGCCAGCAGCCCTAGCGTAAGCTCCTACAATGAGCAGTTCTTC.

This clonotype occurred a few times. V is TRBV18 and J is TRBJ1-1; 10 bases align to TRBD1. The germline V gene has CDR1 KGHSH and CDR2 LQKENI. V trimming: 0 bases; J trimming: 7 bases; junction bases outside the gene matches: 5. This CDR3 contains 15 residues. CDR3: CASSPPDRGMGEAFF. The CDR3 coding sequence is TGTGCCAGCTCACCACCGGACAGGGGGATGGGTGAAGCTTTCTTT. Full variable domain (remainder filled in from reference TRBV18 and TRBJ1-1): NAGVMQNPRHLVRRRGQEARLRCSPMKGHSHVYWYRQLPEEGLKFMVYLQKENIIDESGMPKERFSAEFPKEGPSILRIQQVVRGDSAAYFCASSPPDRGMGEAFFGQGTRLTVV.

Points on this clonotype: This may come from a read error, since a much larger clone is one base off. The J gene is TRBJ1-1, the V gene TRBV11-2, with a weak D call TRBD1 (5 bases). The CDR3 is 12 amino acids. Trimming took off 5 bases at V and 4 bases at J, with 8 bases between the two ends. Looked up from germline, CDR1 is SGHAT and CDR2 is FQNNGV. CDR3 residues: CASSRGTTEAFF. The DNA for the CDR3 is TGTGCCAGCAGCCGGGGGACCACTGAAGCTTTCTTT. Complete variable domain (other parts from reference TRBV11-2 and TRBJ1-1): EAGVAQSPRYKIIEKRQSVAFWCNPISGHATLYWYQQILGQGPKLLIQFQNNGVVDDSQLPKDRFSAERLKGVDSTLKIQPAKLEDSAVYLCASSRGTTEAFFGQGTRLTVV.

This clonotype showed up many times. V and J are TRBV12-3 or TRBV12-4 and TRBJ2-7; D is unresolved. V was clipped by 6 bases and J by 2 bases, with 11 bases between them. CDR3 size: 13 residues. The CDR3 region is CASRETGAYEQYF. For the CDR3, the DNA is TGTGCCAGCAGGGAGACGGGCGCCTACGAGCAGTACTTC.

The chain has TRBV5-1 and TRBJ2-2; TRBD1 matches at 11 bases. Germline values: CDR1 SGHRS, CDR2 YFSETQ. The CDR3 covers 15 residues. V lost 4 bases to trimming and J lost 7 bases; unmatched junction nucleotides: 6. CDR3 DNA: TGCGCCAGCAGCCCTGGACAGGGGGCTAGCGGGGAGCTGTTTTTT. Encoded protein: CASSPGQGASGELFF.

This clonotype turned up a few times. This chain uses TRBV12-3 or TRBV12-4 with TRBJ1-5; TRBD1 matches at 12 bases. V trimming: 5 bases; J trimming: 3 bases; junction bases outside the gene matches: 2. There are 15 residues in the CDR3. The CDR3 nucleotides are TGTGCCAGCAGTGGGACAGGGGGCGTCAATCAGCCCCAGCATTTT. Its translation: CASSGTGGVNQPQHF.

There are many counts of this clonotype. The gene calls are TRBV18 and TRBJ2-1, with 7 bases aligning to TRBD1. With V trimmed by 5 bases and J by 8 bases, 12 bases remained unmatched. The CDR3 sequence is 15 residues long. CDR1 is KGHSH, CDR2 LQKENI, per germline. The CDR3: CASSVRQGVIDEQFF. The CDR3 DNA is TGTGCCAGCTCAGTCCGCCAGGGGGTTATAGATGAGCAGTTCTTC.

This rearrangement joins TRBV5-1 to TRBJ2-3; 7 nucleotides agree with TRBD1. J gave up 5 bases and V 6 bases, and 9 bases lay outside the gene matches. CDR1 SGHRS and CDR2 YFSETQ come from the germline V gene. This CDR3 has 14 residues. DNA for the CDR3: TGCGCCAGCAAGCCGCAGGGGGTTGAAGATACGCAGTATTTT. This codes for CASKPQGVEDTQYF.

A note on this clonotype: Because the CDR3 is missing its conserved closing phenylalanine or tryptophan, this is likely a read error. The chain uses TRBV12-3 or TRBV12-4 and TRBJ2-3, with D hard to call. V was trimmed by 3 bases and J by 2 bases, leaving 6 bases between them. This CDR3 spans 13 amino acids. CDR3: CASSFENTDTQYL. CDR3 sequence (DNA): TGTGCCAGCAGTTTTGAGAACACAGATACGCAGTATTTG.

This clonotype showed up just a few times. The chain joins TRBV9 to TRBJ2-1; no clear D gene. V was shortened by 0 bases and J by 7 bases, with 5 bases between the two germline ends. Germline V lookup: CDR1 SGDLS, CDR2 YYNGEE. This CDR3 has 12 amino acids. In DNA, the CDR3 is TGTGCCAGCAGCGTAGGGTGGAATGAGCAGTTCTTC. Protein: CASSVGWNEQFF.

In this sample, this clonotype turned up a few times. The rearrangement links TRBV29-1 to TRBJ2-1, with TRBD2 matching over 9 bases. This CDR3 contains 14 residues. Germline-derived CDR1 and CDR2 are SQVTM and ANQGSEA. The V segment lost 5 bases and the J segment 6 bases; nucleotides outside the gene matches: 8. This CDR3 is CSVSKSGRINEQFF. As DNA, the CDR3 is TGCAGCGTTTCCAAAAGCGGGAGGATCAATGAGCAGTTCTTC.

This clonotype was seen many times. This chain uses TRBV11-2 with TRBJ2-7; 8 bases match TRBD1. V shed 0 bases and J 5 bases; nucleotides not matched to a gene: 6. There are 15 residues in the CDR3. From germline, CDR1 is SGHAT and CDR2 FQNNGV. CDR3 sequence reads: CASSLDQAGGHEQYF. The CDR3 DNA is TGTGCCAGCAGCTTAGATCAGGCAGGGGGCCACGAGCAGTACTTC.

The rearrangement links TRBV20-1 to TRBJ1-1; D not resolved. This CDR3 is 14 amino acids long. Trimming shortened V by 0 bases and J by 1 base, and 9 bases separated the two germline ends. Germline V gives CDR1 DFQATT, CDR2 SNEGSKA (reference sequence). The CDR3 bases are TGCAGTGCTAGAGAATCAGCCGCGAACACTGAAGCTTTCTTT. Translation: CSARESAANTEAFF.

The sample holds a few counts of this clonotype. This chain links TRBV30 with TRBJ2-3; D remains unclear. V was pared by 4 bases and J by 2 bases, with 16 bases between. Germline CDR1 GTSNPN, CDR2 SVGIG (reference sequence). The CDR3 is made up of 15 amino acids. The CDR3 sequence: CAWTLLGRLTDTQYF. Written as DNA, the CDR3 is TGTGCCTGGACCCTCCTCGGGCGGCTCACAGATACGCAGTATTTT.

The sample holds a few counts of this clonotype. The chain uses TRBV18 and TRBJ1-3, with 9 positions matching TRBD1. The V and J ends lost 4 bases and 3 bases, in that order; junction bases with no gene match: 4. Germline V CDR1 and CDR2: KGHSH, LQKENI. This CDR3 has 15 amino acids. The CDR3 here is CASSLGQGSGNTIYF. As DNA, the CDR3 is TGTGCCAGCTCACTGGGACAGGGAAGTGGAAACACCATATATTTT.

The chain uses TRBV27 and TRBJ2-7; tentatively, D is TRBD1 (6 bases). The CDR3 runs to 13 residues. V dropped 3 bases and J dropped 3 bases, with 9 bases sitting between them. Germline CDR1 MNHEY, CDR2 SMNVEV (reference sequence). The CDR3 bases are TGTGCCAGCAGTTTTGGACAGATCTACGAGCAGTACTTC. This codes for CASSFGQIYEQYF.

This clonotype was seen more than once but under ten times. The V and J genes are TRBV5-1 and TRBJ2-7, with TRBD2 as a possible D gene (6 bases). The CDR3 contains 12 residues. Germline V gene lookup returns CDR1 SGHRS and CDR2 YFSETQ. Trimming removed 6 bases from V and 6 bases from J, with 13 bases in between. CDR3 protein: CASKREGGEQYF. CDR3 DNA sequence: TGCGCCAGCAAGCGTGAGGGAGGCGAGCAGTACTTC.